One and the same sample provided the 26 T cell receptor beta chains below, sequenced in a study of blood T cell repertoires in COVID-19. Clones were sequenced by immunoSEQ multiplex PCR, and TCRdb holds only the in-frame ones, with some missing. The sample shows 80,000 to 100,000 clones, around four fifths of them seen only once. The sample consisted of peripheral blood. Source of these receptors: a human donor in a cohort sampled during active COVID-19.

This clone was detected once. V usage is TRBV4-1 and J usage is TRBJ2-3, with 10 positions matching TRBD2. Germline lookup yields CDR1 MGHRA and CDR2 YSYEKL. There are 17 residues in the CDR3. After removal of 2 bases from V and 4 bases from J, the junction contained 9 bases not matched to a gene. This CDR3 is CASSQSRSGRDADTQYF. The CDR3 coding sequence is TGCGCCAGCAGCCAATCCCGAAGCGGGAGGGACGCAGATACGCAGTATTTT.

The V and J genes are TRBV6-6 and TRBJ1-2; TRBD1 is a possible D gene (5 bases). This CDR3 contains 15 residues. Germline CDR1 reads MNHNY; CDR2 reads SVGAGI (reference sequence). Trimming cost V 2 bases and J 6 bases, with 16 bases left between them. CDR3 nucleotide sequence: TGTGCCAGCAGTTACCACCCACAGGCGCCGGATGGCTACACCTTC. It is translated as CASSYHPQAPDGYTF.

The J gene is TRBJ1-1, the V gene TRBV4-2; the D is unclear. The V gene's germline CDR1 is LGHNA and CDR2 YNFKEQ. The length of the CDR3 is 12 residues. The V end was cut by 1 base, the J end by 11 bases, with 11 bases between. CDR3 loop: CASSQGTGRAFF. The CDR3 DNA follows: TGTGCCAGCAGCCAAGGGACCGGGAGGGCTTTCTTT.

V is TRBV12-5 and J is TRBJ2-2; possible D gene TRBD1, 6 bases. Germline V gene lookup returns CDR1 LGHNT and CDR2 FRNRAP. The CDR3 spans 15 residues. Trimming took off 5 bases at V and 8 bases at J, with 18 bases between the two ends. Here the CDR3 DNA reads TGTGCTAGTGGTGGGATAGAGGGGGTTGCTGGGGAGCTGTTTTTT. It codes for CASGGIEGVAGELFF.

CDR3 protein: CASSTTGRATDTQYF. The CDR3 bases are TGTGCCAGCAGTACAACAGGGAGGGCCACAGATACGCAGTATTTT. The chain carries TRBV6-5 and TRBJ2-3, with D maybe TRBD2 (7 bases). Between the trimmed V and J ends, which lost 5 bases and 2 bases, there was a span of 14 bases. This CDR3 comprises 15 residues. Germline V lookup: CDR1 MNHEY, CDR2 SVGAGI.

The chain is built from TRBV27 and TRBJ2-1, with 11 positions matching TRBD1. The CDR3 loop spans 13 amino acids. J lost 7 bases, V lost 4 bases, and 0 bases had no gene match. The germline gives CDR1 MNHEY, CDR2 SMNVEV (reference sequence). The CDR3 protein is CASSWDRGNEQFF. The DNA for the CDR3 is TGTGCCAGCAGTTGGGACAGGGGGAATGAGCAGTTCTTC.

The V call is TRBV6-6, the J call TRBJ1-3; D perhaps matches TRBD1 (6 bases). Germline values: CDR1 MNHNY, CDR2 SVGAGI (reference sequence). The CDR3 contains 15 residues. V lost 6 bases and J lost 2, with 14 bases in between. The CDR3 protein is CASSRTEGPGNTIYF. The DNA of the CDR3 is TGTGCCAGCAGCCGGACAGAAGGCCCTGGAAACACCATATATTTT.

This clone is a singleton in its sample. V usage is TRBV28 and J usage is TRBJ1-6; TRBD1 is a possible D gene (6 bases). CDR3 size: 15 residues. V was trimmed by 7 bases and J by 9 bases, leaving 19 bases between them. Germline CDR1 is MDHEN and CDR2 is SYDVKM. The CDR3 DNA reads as TGTGCCAGCAAGGTAACAGGGTTAGGGGTTTCACCCCTCCACTTT. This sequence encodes CASKVTGLGVSPLHF.

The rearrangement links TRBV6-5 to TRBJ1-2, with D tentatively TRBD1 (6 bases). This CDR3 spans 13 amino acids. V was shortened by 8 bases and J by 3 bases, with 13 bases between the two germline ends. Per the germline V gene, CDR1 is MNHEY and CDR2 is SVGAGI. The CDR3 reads CASGQGNYYGYTF. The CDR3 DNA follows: TGTGCCAGCGGGCAGGGGAATTACTATGGCTACACCTTC.

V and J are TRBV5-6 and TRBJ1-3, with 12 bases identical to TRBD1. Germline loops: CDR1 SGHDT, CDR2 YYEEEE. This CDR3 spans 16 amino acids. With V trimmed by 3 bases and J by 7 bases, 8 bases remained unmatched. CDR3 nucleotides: TGTGCCAGCAGCTCCATCGGGACAGGGGGCGTGAACACCATATATTTT. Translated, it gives CASSSIGTGGVNTIYF.

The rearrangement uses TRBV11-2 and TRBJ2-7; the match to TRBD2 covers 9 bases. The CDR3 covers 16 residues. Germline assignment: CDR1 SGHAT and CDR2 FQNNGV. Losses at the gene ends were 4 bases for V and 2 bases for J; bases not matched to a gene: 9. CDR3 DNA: TGTGCCAGCAGCTCATTAAAAAGACTAGCGGCCTACGAGCAGTACTTC. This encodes CASSSLKRLAAYEQYF. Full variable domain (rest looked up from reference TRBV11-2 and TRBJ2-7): EAGVAQSPRYKIIEKRQSVAFWCNPISGHATLYWYQQILGQGPKLLIQFQNNGVVDDSQLPKDRFSAERLKGVDSTLKIQPAKLEDSAVYLCASSSLKRLAAYEQYFGPGTRLTVT.

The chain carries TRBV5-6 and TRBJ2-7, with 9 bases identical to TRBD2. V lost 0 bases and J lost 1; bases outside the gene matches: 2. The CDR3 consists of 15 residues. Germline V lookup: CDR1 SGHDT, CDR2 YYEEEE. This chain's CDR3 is CASSLGSGGSYEQYF. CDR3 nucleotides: TGTGCCAGCAGCTTGGGTAGCGGGGGATCCTACGAGCAGTACTTC.

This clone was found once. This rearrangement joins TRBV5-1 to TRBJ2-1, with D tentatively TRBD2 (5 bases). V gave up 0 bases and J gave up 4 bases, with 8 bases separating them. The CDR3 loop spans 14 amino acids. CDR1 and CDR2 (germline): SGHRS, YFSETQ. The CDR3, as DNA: TGCGCCAGCAGCTTGGTTGCGGGTTACAATGAGCAGTTCTTC. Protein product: CASSLVAGYNEQFF.

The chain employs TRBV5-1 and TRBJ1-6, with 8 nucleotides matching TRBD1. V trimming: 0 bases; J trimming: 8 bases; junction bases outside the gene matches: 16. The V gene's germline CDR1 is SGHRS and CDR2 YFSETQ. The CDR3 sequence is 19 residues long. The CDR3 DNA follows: TGCGCCAGCAGCTTGGGGCTGGGAGTCGGCGCAGGGGGCCATTCACCCCTCCACTTT. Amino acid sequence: CASSLGLGVGAGGHSPLHF.

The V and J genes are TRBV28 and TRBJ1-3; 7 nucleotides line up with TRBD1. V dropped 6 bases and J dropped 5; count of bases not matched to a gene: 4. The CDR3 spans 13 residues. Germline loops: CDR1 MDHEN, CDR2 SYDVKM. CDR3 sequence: CASRRQGRNTIYF. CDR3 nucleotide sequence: TGTGCCAGCAGGCGACAGGGCCGAAACACCATATATTTT.

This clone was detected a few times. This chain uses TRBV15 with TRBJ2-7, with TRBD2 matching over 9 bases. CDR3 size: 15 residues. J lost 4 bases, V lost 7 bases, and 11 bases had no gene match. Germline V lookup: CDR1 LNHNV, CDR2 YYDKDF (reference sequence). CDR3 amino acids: CATTLGREGQYEQYF. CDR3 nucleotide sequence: TGTGCCACCACCTTGGGGCGGGAGGGCCAGTACGAGCAGTACTTC.

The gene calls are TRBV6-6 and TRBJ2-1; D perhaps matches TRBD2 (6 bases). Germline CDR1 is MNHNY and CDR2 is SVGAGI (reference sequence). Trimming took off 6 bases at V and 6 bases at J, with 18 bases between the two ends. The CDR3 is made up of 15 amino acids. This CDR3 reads CASRPGGGRVNEQFF. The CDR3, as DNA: TGTGCCAGCAGGCCCGGGGGAGGAAGGGTCAATGAGCAGTTCTTC.

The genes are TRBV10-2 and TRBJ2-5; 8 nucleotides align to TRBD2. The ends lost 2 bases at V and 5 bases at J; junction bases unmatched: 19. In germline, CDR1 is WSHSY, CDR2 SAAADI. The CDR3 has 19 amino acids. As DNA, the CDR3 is TGCGCCAGCAGTGAGACATCTGCACAGACTAGCGTGGAGCGGGAGACCCAGTACTTC. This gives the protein CASSETSAQTSVERETQYF.

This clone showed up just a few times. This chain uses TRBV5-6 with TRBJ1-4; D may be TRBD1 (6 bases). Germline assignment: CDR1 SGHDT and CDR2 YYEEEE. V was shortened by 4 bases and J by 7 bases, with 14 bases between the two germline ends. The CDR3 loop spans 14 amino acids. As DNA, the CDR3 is TGTGCCAGCAGCCTACAGGGAACGTCTGAAAAACTGTTTTTT. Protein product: CASSLQGTSEKLFF.

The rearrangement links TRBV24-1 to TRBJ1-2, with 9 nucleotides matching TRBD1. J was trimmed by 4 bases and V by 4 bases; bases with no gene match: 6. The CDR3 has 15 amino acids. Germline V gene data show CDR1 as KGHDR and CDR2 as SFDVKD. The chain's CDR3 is CATSDSGQGRYGYTF. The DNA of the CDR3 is TGTGCCACCAGTGACTCTGGACAGGGGCGCTATGGCTACACCTTC.

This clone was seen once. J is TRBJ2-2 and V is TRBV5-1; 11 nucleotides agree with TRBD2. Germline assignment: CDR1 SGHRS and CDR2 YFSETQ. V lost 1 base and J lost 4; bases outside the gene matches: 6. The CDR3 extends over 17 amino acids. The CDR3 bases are TGCGCCAGCAGCTTGTACTTAGCGGGAGGGGTCACCGGGGAGCTGTTTTTT. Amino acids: CASSLYLAGGVTGELFF.

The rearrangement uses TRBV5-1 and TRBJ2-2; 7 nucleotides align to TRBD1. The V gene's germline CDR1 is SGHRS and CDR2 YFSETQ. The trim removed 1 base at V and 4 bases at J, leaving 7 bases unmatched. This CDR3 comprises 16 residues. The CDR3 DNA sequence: TGCGCCAGCAGCTTGAACGTAGACAGGGCCACCGGGGAGCTGTTTTTT. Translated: CASSLNVDRATGELFF.

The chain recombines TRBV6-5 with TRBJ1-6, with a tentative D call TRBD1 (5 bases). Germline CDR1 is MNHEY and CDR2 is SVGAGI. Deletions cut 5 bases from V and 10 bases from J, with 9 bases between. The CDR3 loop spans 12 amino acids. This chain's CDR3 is CASSTGPSPLHF. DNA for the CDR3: TGTGCCAGCAGTACAGGACCATCACCCCTCCACTTT.

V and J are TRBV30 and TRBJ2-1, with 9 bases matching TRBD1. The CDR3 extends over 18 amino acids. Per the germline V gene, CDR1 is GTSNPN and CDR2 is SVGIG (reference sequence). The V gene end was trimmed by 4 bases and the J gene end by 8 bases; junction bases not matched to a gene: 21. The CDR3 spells CAWTRGGLQGATGDEQFF. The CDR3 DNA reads TGTGCCTGGACCCGAGGGGGACTACAGGGGGCGACGGGCGATGAGCAGTTCTTC. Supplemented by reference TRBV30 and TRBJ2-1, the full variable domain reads SQTIHQWPATLVQPVGSPLSLECTVEGTSNPNLYWYRQAAGRGLQLLFYSVGIGQISSEVPQNLSASRPQDRQFILSSKKLLLSDSGFYLCAWTRGGLQGATGDEQFFGPGTRLTVL.

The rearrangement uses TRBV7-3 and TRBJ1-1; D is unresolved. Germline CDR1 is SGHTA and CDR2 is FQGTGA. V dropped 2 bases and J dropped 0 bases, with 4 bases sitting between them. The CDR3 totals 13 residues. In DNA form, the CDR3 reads TGTGCCAGCAGCTTAGTTATGAACACTGAAGCTTTCTTT. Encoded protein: CASSLVMNTEAFF.

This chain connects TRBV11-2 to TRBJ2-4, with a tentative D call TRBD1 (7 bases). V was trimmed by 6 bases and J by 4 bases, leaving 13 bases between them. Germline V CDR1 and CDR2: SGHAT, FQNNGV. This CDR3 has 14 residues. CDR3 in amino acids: CASSYSGGKNIQYF. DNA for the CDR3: TGTGCCAGCAGTTACTCAGGGGGGAAAAACATTCAGTACTTC.